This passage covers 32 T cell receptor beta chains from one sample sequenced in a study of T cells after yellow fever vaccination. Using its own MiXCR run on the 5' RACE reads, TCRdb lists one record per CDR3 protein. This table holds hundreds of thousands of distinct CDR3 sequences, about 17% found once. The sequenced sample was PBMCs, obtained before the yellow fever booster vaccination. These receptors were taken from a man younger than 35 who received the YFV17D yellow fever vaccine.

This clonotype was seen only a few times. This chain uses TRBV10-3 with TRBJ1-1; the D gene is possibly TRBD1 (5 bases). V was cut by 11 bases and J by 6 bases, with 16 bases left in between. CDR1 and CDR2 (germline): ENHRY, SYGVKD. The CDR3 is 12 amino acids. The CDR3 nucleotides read TGTGCCTCCCGGGGGTTTAACGCTGAAGCTTTCTTT. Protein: CASRGFNAEAFF.

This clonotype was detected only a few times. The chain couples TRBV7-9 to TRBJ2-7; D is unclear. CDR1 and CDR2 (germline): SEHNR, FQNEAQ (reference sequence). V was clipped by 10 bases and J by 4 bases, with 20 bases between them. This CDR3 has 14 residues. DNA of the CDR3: TGTGCCACCTCACCCACTGTCCACTCGTACGAGCAGTACTTC. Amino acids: CATSPTVHSYEQYF.

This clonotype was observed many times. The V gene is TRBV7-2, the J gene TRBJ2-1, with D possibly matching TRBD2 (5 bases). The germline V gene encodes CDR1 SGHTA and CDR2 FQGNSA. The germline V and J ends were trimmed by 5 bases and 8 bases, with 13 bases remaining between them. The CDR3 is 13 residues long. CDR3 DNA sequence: TGTGCCAGCAGCCCACTACTCGGGGATGAGCAGTTCTTC. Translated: CASSPLLGDEQFF. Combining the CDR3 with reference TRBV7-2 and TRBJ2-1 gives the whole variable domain GAGVSQSPSNKVTEKGKDVELRCDPISGHTALYWYRQSLGQGLEFLIYFQGNSAPDKSGLPSDRFSAERTGGSVSTLTIQRTQQEDSAVYLCASSPLLGDEQFFGPGTRLTVL.

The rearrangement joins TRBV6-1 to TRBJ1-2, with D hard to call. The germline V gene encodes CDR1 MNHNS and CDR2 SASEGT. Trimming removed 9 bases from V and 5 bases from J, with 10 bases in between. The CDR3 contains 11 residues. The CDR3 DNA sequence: TGTGCCAGTAGACTTACATATGGCTACACCTTC. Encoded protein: CASRLTYGYTF.

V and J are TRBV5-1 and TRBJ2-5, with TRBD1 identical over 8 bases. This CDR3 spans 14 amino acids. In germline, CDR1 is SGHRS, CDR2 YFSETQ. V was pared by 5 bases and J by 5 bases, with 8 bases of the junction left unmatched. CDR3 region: CASRQAGGAETQYF. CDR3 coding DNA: TGCGCCAGCAGACAAGCAGGGGGCGCGGAGACCCAGTACTTC.

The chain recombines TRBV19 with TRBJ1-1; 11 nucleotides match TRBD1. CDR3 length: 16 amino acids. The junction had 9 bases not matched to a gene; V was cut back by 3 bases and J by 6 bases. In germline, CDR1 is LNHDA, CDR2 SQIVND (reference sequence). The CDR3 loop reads CASSMFGTGGLPEAFF. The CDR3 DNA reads TGTGCCAGTAGTATGTTCGGGACAGGGGGGCTGCCTGAAGCTTTCTTT. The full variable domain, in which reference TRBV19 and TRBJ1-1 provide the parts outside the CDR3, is DGGITQSPKYLFRKEGQNVTLSCEQNLNHDAMYWYRQDPGQGLRLIYYSQIVNDFQKGDIAEGYSVSREKKESFPLTVTSAQKNPTAFYLCASSMFGTGGLPEAFFGQGTRLTVV.

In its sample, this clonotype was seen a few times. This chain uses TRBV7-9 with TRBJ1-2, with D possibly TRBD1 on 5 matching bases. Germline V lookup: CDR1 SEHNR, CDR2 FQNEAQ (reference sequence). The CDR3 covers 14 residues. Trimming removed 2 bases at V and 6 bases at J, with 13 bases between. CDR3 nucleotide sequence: TGTGCCAGCAGCTTAAAGGGGCGACGGAATGGCTACACCTTC. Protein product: CASSLKGRRNGYTF. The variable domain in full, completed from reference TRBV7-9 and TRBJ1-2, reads DTGVSQNPRHKITKRGQNVTFRCDPISEHNRLYWYRQTLGQGPEFLTYFQNEAQLEKSRLLSDRFSAERPKGSFSTLEIQRTEQGDSAMYLCASSLKGRRNGYTFGSGTRLTVV.

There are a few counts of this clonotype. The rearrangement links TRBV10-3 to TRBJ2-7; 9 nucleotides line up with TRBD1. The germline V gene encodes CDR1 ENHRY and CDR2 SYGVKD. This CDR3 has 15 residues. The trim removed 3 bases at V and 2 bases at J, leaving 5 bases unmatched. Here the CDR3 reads CAISEGTGRPYEQYF. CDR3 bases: TGTGCCATCAGTGAAGGGACAGGGAGGCCCTACGAGCAGTACTTC.

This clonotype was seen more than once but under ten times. DNA for the CDR3: TGCAGTATTCGACCGGTGCAGTCCTACAATGAGCAGTTCTTC. Its translation: CSIRPVQSYNEQFF. J is TRBJ2-1 and V is TRBV29-1; unclear D gene. The CDR3 contains 14 residues. Germline V gene data show CDR1 as SQVTM and CDR2 as ANQGSEA.

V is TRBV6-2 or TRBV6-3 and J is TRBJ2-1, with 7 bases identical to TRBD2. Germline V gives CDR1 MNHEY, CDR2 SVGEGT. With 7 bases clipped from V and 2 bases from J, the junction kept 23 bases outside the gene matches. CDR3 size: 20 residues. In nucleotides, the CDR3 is TGTGCCAGCATCCCCGGGGGGAGATCGGATTTGGGATCAGCCTACAATGAGCAGTTCTTC. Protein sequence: CASIPGGRSDLGSAYNEQFF.

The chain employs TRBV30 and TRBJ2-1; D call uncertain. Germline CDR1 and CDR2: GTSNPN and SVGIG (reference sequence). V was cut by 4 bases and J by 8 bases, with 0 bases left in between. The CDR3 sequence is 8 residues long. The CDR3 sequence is CAWNEQFF. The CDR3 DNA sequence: TGTGCCTGGAATGAGCAGTTCTTC.

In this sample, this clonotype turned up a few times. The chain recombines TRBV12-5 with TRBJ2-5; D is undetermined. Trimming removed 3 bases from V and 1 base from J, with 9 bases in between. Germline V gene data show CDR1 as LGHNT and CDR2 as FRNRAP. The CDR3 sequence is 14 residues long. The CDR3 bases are TGTGCTAGTGGTTTAGGGCGGCTCCAAGAGACCCAGTACTTC. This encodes CASGLGRLQETQYF.

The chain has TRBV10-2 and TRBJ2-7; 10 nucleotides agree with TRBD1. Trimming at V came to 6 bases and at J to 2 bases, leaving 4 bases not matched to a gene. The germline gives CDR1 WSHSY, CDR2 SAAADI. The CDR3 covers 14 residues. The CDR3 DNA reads TGCGCCAGCAGATCGGGACAGGGGACCTACGAGCAGTACTTC. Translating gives CASRSGQGTYEQYF.

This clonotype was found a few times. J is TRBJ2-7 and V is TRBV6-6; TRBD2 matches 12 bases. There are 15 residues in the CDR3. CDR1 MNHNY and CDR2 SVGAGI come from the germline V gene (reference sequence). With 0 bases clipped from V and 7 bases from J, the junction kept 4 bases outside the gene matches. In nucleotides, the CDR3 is TGTGCCAGCAGTTACTCGACTAGCGGGGGAGGAGAGCAGTACTTC. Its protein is CASSYSTSGGGEQYF.

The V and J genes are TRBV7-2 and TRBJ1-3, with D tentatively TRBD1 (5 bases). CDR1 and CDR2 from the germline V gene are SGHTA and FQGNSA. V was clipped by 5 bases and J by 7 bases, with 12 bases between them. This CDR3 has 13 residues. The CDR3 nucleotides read TGTGCCAGCAGCCAGGGCCTCGGGAACACCATATATTTT. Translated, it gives CASSQGLGNTIYF.

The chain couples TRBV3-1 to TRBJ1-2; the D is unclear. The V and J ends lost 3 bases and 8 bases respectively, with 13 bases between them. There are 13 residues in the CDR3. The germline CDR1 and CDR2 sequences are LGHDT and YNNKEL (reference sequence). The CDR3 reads CASSQSVSGGYTF. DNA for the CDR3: TGTGCCAGCAGCCAGTCGGTTTCGGGCGGCTACACCTTC. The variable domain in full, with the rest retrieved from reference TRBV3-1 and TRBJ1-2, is DTAVSQTPKYLVTQMGNDKSIKCEQNLGHDTMYWYKQDSKKFLKIMFSYNNKELIINETVPNRFSPKSPDKAHLNLHINSLELGDSAVYFCASSQSVSGGYTFGSGTRLTVV.

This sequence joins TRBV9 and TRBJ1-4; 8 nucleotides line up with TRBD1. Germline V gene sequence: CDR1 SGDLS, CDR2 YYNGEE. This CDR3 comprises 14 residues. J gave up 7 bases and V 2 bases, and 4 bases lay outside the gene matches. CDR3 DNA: TGTGCCAGCAGCGTCACAGGGGGACGTGAAAAACTGTTTTTT. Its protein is CASSVTGGREKLFF.

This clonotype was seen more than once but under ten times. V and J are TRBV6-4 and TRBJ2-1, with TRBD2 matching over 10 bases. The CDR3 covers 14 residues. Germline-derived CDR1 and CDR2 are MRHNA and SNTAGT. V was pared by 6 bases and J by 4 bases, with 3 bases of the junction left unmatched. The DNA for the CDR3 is TGTGCCAGCAGGAGGACTAGCGGATACAATGAGCAGTTCTTC. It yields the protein CASRRTSGYNEQFF.

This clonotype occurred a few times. The CDR3 nucleotides read TGTGCCAGCAGCCTAGACGCAGGGGCGAACGAGCAGTACTTC. It codes for CASSLDAGANEQYF. The chain employs TRBV7-9 and TRBJ2-7, with a weak D call TRBD1 (6 bases). The germline gives CDR1 SEHNR, CDR2 FQNEAQ (reference sequence). The CDR3 runs to 14 residues. Trimming stripped 5 bases from V and 5 bases from J, with 16 bases between.

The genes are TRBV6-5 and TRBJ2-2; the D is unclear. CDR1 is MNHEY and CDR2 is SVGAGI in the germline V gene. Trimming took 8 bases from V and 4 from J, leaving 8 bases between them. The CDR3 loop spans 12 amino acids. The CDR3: CASGRFTGELFF. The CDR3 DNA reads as TGTGCCAGCGGACGGTTCACCGGGGAGCTGTTTTTT.

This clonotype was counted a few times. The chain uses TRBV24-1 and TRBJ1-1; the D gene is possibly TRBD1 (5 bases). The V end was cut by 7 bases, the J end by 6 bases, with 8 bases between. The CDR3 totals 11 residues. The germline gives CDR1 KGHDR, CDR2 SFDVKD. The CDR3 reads CATRPGSEAFF. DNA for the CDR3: TGTGCCACCAGACCAGGGTCTGAAGCTTTCTTT.

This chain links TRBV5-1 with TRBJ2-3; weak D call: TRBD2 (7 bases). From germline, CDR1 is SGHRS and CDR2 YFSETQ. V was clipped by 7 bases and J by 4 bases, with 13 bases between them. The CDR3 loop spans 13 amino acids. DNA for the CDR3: TGCGCCAGCGGGGGGGCTGAGGCAGATACGCAGTATTTT. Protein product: CASGGAEADTQYF.

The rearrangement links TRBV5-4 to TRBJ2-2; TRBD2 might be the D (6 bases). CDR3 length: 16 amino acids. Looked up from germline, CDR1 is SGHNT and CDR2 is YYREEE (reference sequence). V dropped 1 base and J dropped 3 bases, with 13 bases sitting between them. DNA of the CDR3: TGTGCCAGCAGCTTGTTAGAGACTAGATACACCGGGGAGCTGTTTTTT. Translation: CASSLLETRYTGELFF.

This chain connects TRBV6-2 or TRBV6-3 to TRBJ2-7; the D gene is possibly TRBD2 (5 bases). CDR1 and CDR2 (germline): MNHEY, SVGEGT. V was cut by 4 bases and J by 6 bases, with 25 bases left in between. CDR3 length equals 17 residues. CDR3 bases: TGTGCCAGCAGTTCCCGAGGGCCAGGCCTGGATACCTCCGAGCAGTACGTC. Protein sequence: CASSSRGPGLDTSEQYV.

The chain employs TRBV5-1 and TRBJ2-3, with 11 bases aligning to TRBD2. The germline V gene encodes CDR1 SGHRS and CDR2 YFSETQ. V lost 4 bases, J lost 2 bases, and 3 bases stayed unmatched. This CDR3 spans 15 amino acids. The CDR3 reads CASSTGLAATDTQYF. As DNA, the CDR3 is TGCGCCAGCAGCACGGGACTAGCGGCCACAGATACGCAGTATTTT. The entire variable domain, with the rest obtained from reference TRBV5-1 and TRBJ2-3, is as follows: KAGVTQTPRYLIKTRGQQVTLSCSPISGHRSVSWYQQTPGQGLQFLFEYFSETQRNKGNFPGRFSGRQFSNSRSEMNVSTLELGDSALYLCASSTGLAATDTQYFGPGTRLTVL.

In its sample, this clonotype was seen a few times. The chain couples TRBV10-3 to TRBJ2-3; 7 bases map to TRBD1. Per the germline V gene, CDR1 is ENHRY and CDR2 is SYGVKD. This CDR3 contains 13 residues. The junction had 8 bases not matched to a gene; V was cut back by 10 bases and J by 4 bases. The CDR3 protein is CATGTGEADTQYF. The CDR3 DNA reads TGTGCCACCGGAACAGGGGAAGCAGATACGCAGTATTTT.

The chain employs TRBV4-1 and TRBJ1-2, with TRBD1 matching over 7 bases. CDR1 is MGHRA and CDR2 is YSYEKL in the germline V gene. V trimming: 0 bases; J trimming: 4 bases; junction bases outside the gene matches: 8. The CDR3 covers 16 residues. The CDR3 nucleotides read TGCGCCAGCAGCCAAGATCGAGACAGGGTGGCCTATGGCTACACCTTC. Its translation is CASSQDRDRVAYGYTF.

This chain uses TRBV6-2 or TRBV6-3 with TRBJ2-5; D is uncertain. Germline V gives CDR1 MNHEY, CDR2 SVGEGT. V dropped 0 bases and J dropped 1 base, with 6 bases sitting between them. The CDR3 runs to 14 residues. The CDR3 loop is CASSYSSRQETQYF. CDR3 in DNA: TGTGCCAGCAGTTACTCGTCCCGCCAAGAGACCCAGTACTTC.

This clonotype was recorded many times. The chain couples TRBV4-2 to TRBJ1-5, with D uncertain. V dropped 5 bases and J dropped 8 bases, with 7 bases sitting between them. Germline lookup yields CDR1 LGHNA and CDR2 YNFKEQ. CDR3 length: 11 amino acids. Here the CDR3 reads CASSGRKPQHF. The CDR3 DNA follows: TGTGCCAGCAGCGGAAGGAAGCCCCAGCATTTT.

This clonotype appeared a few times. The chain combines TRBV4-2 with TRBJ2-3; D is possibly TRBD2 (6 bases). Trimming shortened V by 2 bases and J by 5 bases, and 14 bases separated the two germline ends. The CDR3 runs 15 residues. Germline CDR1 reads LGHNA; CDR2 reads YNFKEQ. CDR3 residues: CASSQLSGLQDTQYF. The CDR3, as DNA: TGTGCCAGCAGCCAACTCTCGGGACTCCAAGATACGCAGTATTTT.

In nucleotides, the CDR3 is TGTGCCACCAGTGATCCGGGACAGGGGGGCACCGGGGAGCTGTTTTTT. Translating gives CATSDPGQGGTGELFF. The genes are TRBV24-1 and TRBJ2-2, with 11 bases aligning to TRBD1. V trimming: 3 bases; J trimming: 4 bases; junction bases outside the gene matches: 3. The CDR3 is 16 amino acids. In germline, CDR1 is KGHDR, CDR2 SFDVKD.

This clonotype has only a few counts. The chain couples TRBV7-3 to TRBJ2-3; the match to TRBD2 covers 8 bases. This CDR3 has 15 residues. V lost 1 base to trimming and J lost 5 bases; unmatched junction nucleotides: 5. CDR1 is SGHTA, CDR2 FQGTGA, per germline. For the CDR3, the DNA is TGTGCCAGCAGCTTAAACGGGGGGGCGCAAGATACGCAGTATTTT. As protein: CASSLNGGAQDTQYF.